A selection of T cell receptor beta chains follows, all from one sample in a study of shared clonotypes between healthy human individuals. The repertoire was sequenced with immunoSEQ multiplex PCR; TCRdb's copy has only in-frame clones and lacks some. This sample has about 490,000 clones; approximately 78% occur once, and the top ten carry about 12%. Material for sequencing was PBMCs. The receptors come from a woman in her forties in good health. Some clones in this sample may be carry-over from other donors' samples. Each CDR3 is given with its conserved first and last residue. Fields, in order: clone size, V gene, J gene, D gene, CDR3 protein, CDR3 DNA. The D gene is left open where the match is weak. Size is omitted from some rows. Given values are once, few, many or a class for expanded clones.

>NA|TRBV11-2|TRBJ1-1|TRBD1
CASSFRQGYTEAFF
TGTGCCAGCAGCTTCCGACAGGGGTACACTGAAGCTTTCTTT
>NA|TRBV29-1|TRBJ2-1|NA
CSVGSLSDNEQFF
TGCAGCGTTGGGAGTTTGTCGGACAATGAGCAGTTCTTC
>NA|TRBV25-1|TRBJ2-7|TRBD2
CASSLAGVPYEQYF
TGTGCCAGCAGTCTAGCGGGAGTCCCCTACGAGCAGTACTTC
>few|TRBV7-3|TRBJ2-5|NA
CASSLGNRGSETQYF
TGTGCCAGCAGCTTAGGGAATAGGGGATCAGAGACCCAGTACTTC
>few|TRBV7-2|TRBJ2-3|TRBD2
CASSPAGGHGDTQYF
TGTGCCAGCAGCCCAGCGGGAGGGCATGGAGATACGCAGTATTTT
>NA|TRBV5-6|TRBJ2-4|TRBD2
CASSRRLAGGPHIQYF
TGTGCCAGCAGCAGAAGACTAGCGGGAGGTCCGCACATTCAGTACTTC
>NA|TRBV7-6|TRBJ2-2|TRBD2
CASSLLSLAGLTGELFF
TGTGCCAGCAGCTTACTCTCCCTAGCGGGTCTCACCGGGGAGCTGTTTTTT
>NA|TRBV2|TRBJ1-4|NA
CASNNEGGSYGEKLFF
TGTGCCAGCAATAACGAAGGGGGGTCATACGGGGAAAAACTGTTTTTT
>few|TRBV29-1|TRBJ2-3|NA
CSGGTVDTDTQYF
TGCAGCGGGGGGACGGTGGACACAGATACGCAGTATTTT
>NA|TRBV5-5|TRBJ2-1|NA
CASSEGLAIYNEQFF
TGTGCCAGCAGCGAGGGACTTGCGATTTACAATGAGCAGTTCTTC
>NA|TRBV29-1|TRBJ2-2|NA
CSGTTSNTGELFF
TGCAGCGGTACTACGTCGAACACCGGGGAGCTGTTTTTT
>NA|TRBV5-1|TRBJ2-6|NA
CASSPAEDSGANVLTF
TGCGCCAGCAGCCCGGCGGAAGATTCTGGGGCCAACGTCCTGACTTTC
>NA|TRBV7-3|TRBJ2-1|NA
CASSLIAIHYNEQFF
TGTGCCAGCAGCTTAATTGCTATCCACTACAATGAGCAGTTCTTC
>few|TRBV11-2|TRBJ2-7|TRBD1
CASSDYRGKGYEQYF
TGTGCCAGCAGCGACTACAGGGGTAAGGGCTACGAGCAGTACTTC
>NA|TRBV5-1|TRBJ2-7|NA
CASSLSRGDSYEQYF
TGCGCCAGCAGCTTGTCCAGGGGCGACTCCTACGAGCAGTACTTC
>once|TRBV7-9|TRBJ2-7|NA
CASSLTSYEQYF
TGTGCCAGCAGCTTAACCTCCTACGAGCAGTACTTC